A few counts support the clone carrying this T cell receptor (beta chain). Sequencing targeted expressed TCRB transcripts, as all isolated RNA had been reverse transcribed. Profiled with immunoSEQ multiplex PCR; TCRdb holds only in-frame clones, not every one. The table lists about half a million clones, around 30% of them singletons, with 0.065% in the top ten. This entry comes from a study of beta chain features in type 1 diabetes. Germline CDR1 is KGHSH and CDR2 is LQKENI. The CDR3 extends over 15 amino acids. Trimming took off 3 bases at V and 5 bases at J, with 16 bases between the two ends. The receptor comes from a man in his late teens or twenties in good health. The chain is built from TRBV18 and TRBJ1-1; D is ambiguous. Sequenced sample: naive CD4+ T cells from blood. CDR3 loop: CASSPLRPWDTEAFF. In DNA form, the CDR3 reads TGTGCCAGCTCACCGCTAAGGCCGTGGGATACTGAAGCTTTCTTT.